Following are 3 T cell receptor beta chains from one sample sequenced in a study of cytomegalovirus exposure and HLA in healthy donors. The PCR ran on 60 Vbeta and 13 Jbeta primers. Profiling relied on immunoSEQ multiplex PCR, and the TCRdb table lists in-frame clones only, not all of them. The sample records 110,000 or so clones, approximately 74% being singletons. Sequencing used PBMCs. The receptors were gathered from a woman aged 45-59 years in good health and CMV-seropositive.

This chain uses TRBV5-4 with TRBJ1-2; no definite D call. CDR1 SGHNT and CDR2 YYREEE come from the germline V gene (reference sequence). The V end was cut by 6 bases, the J end by 7 bases, with 13 bases between. The CDR3 runs to 12 residues. CDR3 sequence reads: CASTAEGFGYTF. In DNA, the CDR3 is TGTGCCAGCACCGCAGAGGGATTTGGCTACACCTTC.

The chain carries TRBV5-8 and TRBJ2-3; the D is unclear. The length of the CDR3 is 16 residues. Trimming pared 1 base from V and 2 bases from J, leaving 14 bases between. Germline lookup yields CDR1 SGHTS and CDR2 YDEGEE. The CDR3 spells CASSLKVGSLTDTQYF. The CDR3 nucleotides read TGTGCCAGCAGCTTGAAAGTGGGCAGTCTCACAGATACGCAGTATTTT.

DNA of the CDR3: TGTGCCAGCAAAACAGGGGGGGTCTATGGCTACACCTTC. Protein: CASKTGGVYGYTF. V usage is TRBV27 and J usage is TRBJ1-2; 8 positions match TRBD1. Germline lookup yields CDR1 MNHEY and CDR2 SMNVEV (reference sequence). V lost 7 bases to trimming and J lost 4 bases; unmatched junction nucleotides: 5. This CDR3 is built from 13 residues.